The T cell receptor beta chain under discussion was sequenced for a study of a mutant IDH1 vaccine in newly diagnosed glioma. Study background: Patients under treatment included about 60% males and 37.5% females and had a mean age of about 37 years.

Some clones are missing from TCRdb's copy, which holds only in-frame ones; the method was immunoSEQ multiplex PCR. The profile shows 110,000 or so clones, about 90% of them singletons. As for this clone: The antigen remains unidentified.

Indicated time point: week 11, during vaccination. Alongside topical imiquimod, each dose of vaccine comprised 300 ug of mutant IDH1 20-mer peptide. Donor diagnoses consisted of new WHO grade 3 or 4 IDH1-mutant, ATRX-lost astrocytomas. Germline CDR1 is MDHEN and CDR2 is SYDVKM. Trimming stripped 5 bases from V and 1 base from J, with 14 bases between. This CDR3 comprises 15 residues. This chain uses TRBV28 with TRBJ1-1; perhaps TRBD1 as D (5 bases). The TCR comes from a woman aged 50 to 65 with glioma. Sequencing used PBMCs, obtained from a glioma patient whose treatment included an IDH1 peptide vaccine. The CDR3 spells CASSIPRVKNTEAFF. DNA of the CDR3: TGTGCCAGCAGTATACCCAGGGTTAAGAACACTGAAGCTTTCTTT.